Shown below are 31 T cell receptor beta chains from a single sample sequenced in a study of response to subunit inactivated influenza vaccine (dated by TCRdb to the late 2010s). Library creation used RT-PCR. Sequencing took place on an Illumina HiSeq 2500. TCRdb reprocessing: public reads trimmed at Q25 with fastp, clones called with MiXCR, in-frame beta chains kept. Rows are combined by CDR3 protein, so each entry shows the most common genes and DNA. The sample table shows a few hundred thousand distinct CDR3 sequences, and around 11% are seen once. The biggest ten clones account for about 10% of the sample. This sample was also put to use in a study of T cells expressing NK-cell markers. The second study also describes: The TCR beta cDNA libraries were made using 5'RACE template switching, a step that added both a universal primer site and unique molecular identifiers.

The sequencing here drew on PBMCs from blood, taken on the day of vaccination. The receptors derive from a man between 45 and 60 years old who received an inactivated influenza vaccine. Donor details come from another sample of the same person, matched by shared clones.

In the case of this clonotype: No conserved phenylalanine or tryptophan ends this CDR3, so it is likely a read error. This chain links TRBV20-1 with TRBJ1-5; 8 nucleotides align to TRBD1. The CDR3 extends over 15 amino acids. Germline CDR1 reads DFQATT; CDR2 reads SNEGSKA (reference sequence). V lost 1 base, J lost 4 bases, and 6 bases stayed unmatched. CDR3 DNA: TGCAGTGCTAGAGTCACAGGGGGACGAAATCAGCCCCAGCATATT. This codes for CSARVTGGRNQPQHI.

At least ten counts were recorded for this clonotype. The rearrangement uses TRBV5-1 and TRBJ2-2; D unresolved. With 4 bases removed from V and 1 base from J, the gap between germline ends came to 14 bases. Germline V CDR1 and CDR2: SGHRS, YFSETQ. The CDR3 has 16 residues. DNA for the CDR3: TGCGCCAGCAGCCCATATACTCACGGGAACACCGGGGAGCTGTTTTTT. It specifies CASSPYTHGNTGELFF.

The table lists this clonotype with a few counts. The genes are TRBV20-1 and TRBJ1-2; D possibly corresponds to TRBD1 (5 bases). The CDR3 sequence is 11 residues long. Trimming shortened V by 7 bases and J by 7 bases, and 13 bases separated the two germline ends. CDR1 and CDR2 from the germline V gene are DFQATT and SNEGSKA (reference sequence). CDR3 region: CSVTGSPGYTF. Written as DNA, the CDR3 is TGCAGTGTTACAGGCTCACCTGGCTACACCTTC.

As regards this clonotype: An end of the junction differs from the germline gene, which may be a read error. The chain links TRBV2 to TRBJ2-5; D perhaps matches TRBD1 (5 bases). Germline loops: CDR1 SNHLY, CDR2 FYNNEI. This CDR3 has 16 amino acids. CDR3 sequence (DNA): TGTGCCGGCAGTGAACACAGACAGTCCGGCCAAGAGACCCAGTACTTC. Encoded protein: CAGSEHRQSGQETQYF.

In this sample, this clonotype turned up many times. J is TRBJ2-7 and V is TRBV12-3 or TRBV12-4, with 12 bases matching TRBD2. Unmatched junction bases numbered 4, after V lost 7 bases and J lost 3 bases. The CDR3 is made up of 14 amino acids. The CDR3, as DNA: TGTGCCAGCACCCTACTAGCGGGAGGCTACGAGCAGTACTTC. It yields the protein CASTLLAGGYEQYF.

V is TRBV2 and J is TRBJ2-3, with 8 nucleotides matching TRBD2. Germline values: CDR1 SNHLY, CDR2 FYNNEI. V shed 2 bases and J 4 bases; nucleotides not matched to a gene: 5. The CDR3 length is 15 residues. As DNA, the CDR3 is TGTGCCAGCAGTGAATCGGGAGCGGGAGCAGATACGCAGTATTTT. Its protein product is CASSESGAGADTQYF.

This clonotype was seen at least ten times. The chain carries TRBV7-9 and TRBJ2-3; perhaps D is TRBD1 or TRBD2 (5 bases each). CDR1 and CDR2 from the germline V gene are SEHNR and FQNEAQ (reference sequence). Trimming pared 3 bases from V and 1 base from J, leaving 11 bases between. The CDR3 consists of 15 residues. The CDR3 protein is CASSFGTRGTDTQYF. The DNA of the CDR3 is TGTGCCAGCAGCTTCGGGACGCGGGGCACAGATACGCAGTATTTT.

Ten or more counts support this clonotype. V and J are TRBV29-1 and TRBJ2-3; 8 positions match TRBD2. Germline V gene lookup returns CDR1 SQVTM and CDR2 ANQGSEA. J gave up 6 bases and V 6 bases, and 5 bases lay outside the gene matches. This CDR3 has 12 residues. The CDR3 loop reads CSVREGLDTQYF. The CDR3 DNA is TGCAGCGTACGGGAGGGCCTCGATACGCAGTATTTT.

This clonotype was seen only a few times. The chain has TRBV12-3 or TRBV12-4 and TRBJ1-3; a weak D match, TRBD1 (6 bases). Trimming stripped 7 bases from V and 9 bases from J, with 19 bases between. This CDR3 spans 14 amino acids. CDR3 sequence: CASIAGVGLRTIYF. CDR3 in DNA: TGTGCCAGCATTGCAGGGGTCGGGTTGCGCACCATATATTTT.

This clonotype was seen ten or more times. The CDR3 DNA reads TGTGCCAGCATCTCCCGGGCGAACACCGGGGAGCTGTTTTTT. Amino acid sequence: CASISRANTGELFF. V gene TRBV11-2 combines with J gene TRBJ2-2; D uncertain. The CDR3 has 14 amino acids. The V and J ends lost 7 bases and 0 bases respectively, with 9 bases between them. Germline lookup yields CDR1 SGHAT and CDR2 FQNNGV.

J is TRBJ2-2 and V is TRBV5-1, with D hard to call. The V gene's germline CDR1 is SGHRS and CDR2 YFSETQ. The CDR3 spans 15 residues. Trimming took 0 bases from V and 1 from J, leaving 7 bases between them. The CDR3 spells CASSLGHENTGELFF. The CDR3 bases are TGCGCCAGCAGCTTGGGACACGAGAACACCGGGGAGCTGTTTTTT.

This clonotype was picked up many times. The chain carries TRBV29-1 and TRBJ1-1; 8 bases map to TRBD1. Trimming removed 4 bases from V and 5 bases from J; junction bases left unmatched: 6. The CDR3 has 13 amino acids. The germline V gene has CDR1 SQVTM and CDR2 ANQGSEA. The CDR3 protein is CSVAQGAGTEAFF. The CDR3 DNA is TGCAGCGTTGCGCAGGGGGCAGGGACTGAAGCTTTCTTT.

The rearrangement uses TRBV6-1 and TRBJ2-2, with 8 bases lining up with TRBD1. J lost 2 bases, V lost 6 bases, and 5 bases had no gene match. Germline CDR1 MNHNS, CDR2 SASEGT. The CDR3 runs to 15 residues. CDR3 loop: CASRRGQANTGELFF. CDR3 DNA: TGTGCCAGCAGACGGGGACAGGCTAACACCGGGGAGCTGTTTTTT.

The V gene is TRBV20-1, the J gene TRBJ2-1; TRBD2 matches 10 bases. Per the germline V gene, CDR1 is DFQATT and CDR2 is SNEGSKA (reference sequence). The CDR3 consists of 17 residues. With 1 base clipped from V and 4 bases from J, the junction kept 10 bases outside the gene matches. The CDR3 is CSARVSSASGGYNEQFF. In DNA form, the CDR3 reads TGCAGTGCTAGAGTCTCCTCGGCTAGCGGGGGTTACAATGAGCAGTTCTTC.

This clonotype was counted between two and nine times. The chain employs TRBV28 and TRBJ2-7; either TRBD1 or TRBD2 may fit D (5 bases each). Trimming shortened V by 5 bases and J by 8 bases, and 10 bases separated the two germline ends. Germline CDR1 MDHEN, CDR2 SYDVKM. The CDR3 length is 11 residues. CDR3 in DNA: TGTGCCAGCAGTCCAGGGACGCAGCAGTACTTC. Translated: CASSPGTQQYF.

The V gene is TRBV28, the J gene TRBJ2-7; D remains unclear. The CDR3 length is 14 residues. In germline, CDR1 is MDHEN, CDR2 SYDVKM. The V gene lost 5 bases and the J gene lost 2 bases, with 13 bases spanning the gap. The CDR3 loop reads CASSLKGAAYEQYF. The DNA of the CDR3 is TGTGCCAGCAGTCTGAAGGGCGCCGCCTACGAGCAGTACTTC.

This clonotype turned up a few times. The chain joins TRBV11-2 to TRBJ2-7, with a possible D match to TRBD2 (5 bases). Between the trimmed V and J ends, which lost 0 bases and 6 bases, there was a span of 6 bases. The CDR3 covers 12 residues. CDR1 is SGHAT, CDR2 FQNNGV, per germline. The CDR3 coding sequence is TGTGCCAGCAGCTTAGAAGCGGCCGAGCAGTACTTC. Its protein is CASSLEAAEQYF.

The CDR3 loop reads CASSQELAAPRVQYF. CDR3 nucleotide sequence: TGCGCCAGCAGCCAAGAGTTGGCAGCTCCGCGGGTCCAGTACTTC. The chain recombines TRBV4-3 with TRBJ2-5, with D possibly being TRBD2 (5 bases). The CDR3 is 15 amino acids. Germline-derived CDR1 and CDR2 are LGHNA and YSLEER. Deletions cut 0 bases from V and 10 bases from J, with 18 bases between.

This clonotype was observed a few times. The J gene is TRBJ2-3, the V gene TRBV5-1; tentatively, D is TRBD2 (7 bases). V shed 2 bases and J shed 2 bases, with 12 bases lying between them. There are 15 residues in the CDR3. Germline V gene sequence: CDR1 SGHRS, CDR2 YFSETQ. The CDR3 sequence: CASSFWGGHTDTQYF. In DNA, the CDR3 is TGCGCCAGCAGCTTCTGGGGGGGACACACAGATACGCAGTATTTT.

The chain employs TRBV14 and TRBJ2-1; weak D call: TRBD1 (5 bases). The CDR3 has 16 residues. Germline lookup yields CDR1 SGHDN and CDR2 FVKESK. V was cut by 0 bases and J by 8 bases, with 17 bases left in between. CDR3 protein: CASSQDTTGYGDEQFF. The CDR3 DNA reads TGTGCCAGCAGCCAAGATACCACAGGTTACGGCGATGAGCAGTTCTTC.

This clonotype was seen a single time. This sequence joins TRBV7-2 and TRBJ2-6; D is unclear. The germline CDR1 and CDR2 sequences are SGHTA and FQGNSA. V dropped 0 bases and J dropped 0 bases, with 9 bases sitting between them. This CDR3 has 17 amino acids. The DNA of the CDR3 is TGTGCCAGCAGCTTAGCCCGGGTTTTCTCTGGGGCCAACGTCCTGACTTTC. This sequence encodes CASSLARVFSGANVLTF.

The rearrangement links TRBV28 to TRBJ2-1; D might be TRBD1 or TRBD2, each matching 5 bases. This CDR3 is 15 amino acids long. Trimming pared 8 bases from V and 3 bases from J, leaving 17 bases between. Germline CDR1 MDHEN, CDR2 SYDVKM. This chain's CDR3 is CASSGTEYNYNEQFF. DNA for the CDR3: TGTGCCAGCTCCGGGACCGAGTACAACTACAATGAGCAGTTCTTC.

The sample holds many counts of this clonotype. CDR3 bases: TGTGCCAGCACCCCAGCTAGGGAGGCCTACGAGCAGTACTTC. The encoded protein is CASTPAREAYEQYF. The chain has TRBV6-1 and TRBJ2-7; maybe TRBD2 (6 bases). The CDR3 is 14 residues long. Trimming cost V 7 bases and J 2 bases, with 15 bases left between them. The germline gives CDR1 MNHNS, CDR2 SASEGT.

This chain links TRBV4-3 with TRBJ1-4, with TRBD1 as a possible D gene (5 bases). CDR3 size: 15 residues. CDR1 is LGHNA, CDR2 YSLEER, per germline. With 2 bases removed from V and 2 bases from J, the gap between germline ends came to 9 bases. CDR3: CASSQTGGTNEKLFF. CDR3 sequence (DNA): TGCGCCAGCAGCCAAACAGGAGGGACTAATGAAAAACTGTTTTTT.

In this sample, this clonotype turned up a few times. This chain uses TRBV18 with TRBJ1-4, with a tentative D call TRBD1 (5 bases). Trimming removed 6 bases from V and 7 bases from J, with 18 bases in between. The CDR3 covers 15 residues. CDR1 KGHSH and CDR2 LQKENI come from the germline V gene. DNA of the CDR3: TGTGCCAGCTCGCCGAGGGACCCTCGGGGTGAAAAACTGTTTTTT. Amino acids: CASSPRDPRGEKLFF.

The genes are TRBV9 and TRBJ2-3, with TRBD1 matching over 9 bases. The CDR3 covers 17 residues. The V segment lost 4 bases and the J segment 2 bases; nucleotides outside the gene matches: 11. Germline CDR1 is SGDLS and CDR2 is YYNGEE. DNA of the CDR3: TGTGCCAGCAGCTCCAACAGGGGGCAAACTAACACAGATACGCAGTATTTT. Encoded protein: CASSSNRGQTNTDTQYF.

This clonotype was seen a few times. The chain uses TRBV27 and TRBJ2-1; no definite D call. The CDR3 is made up of 14 amino acids. V was pared by 2 bases and J by 4 bases, with 9 bases between. The germline gives CDR1 MNHEY, CDR2 SMNVEV (reference sequence). This CDR3 is CASSLPPNYNEQFF. For the CDR3, the DNA is TGTGCCAGCAGTTTACCTCCAAATTACAATGAGCAGTTCTTC.

This clonotype showed up many times. The gene calls are TRBV7-8 and TRBJ2-1; D could derive from TRBD1 or TRBD2 (5 bases each). The CDR3 runs 14 residues. Germline values: CDR1 SGHVS, CDR2 FQNEAQ. V gave up 2 bases and J gave up 7 bases, with 12 bases separating them. The CDR3 nucleotides are TGTGCCAGCAGCTTATTTCGGGGCTCGAATGAGCAGTTCTTC. Residues: CASSLFRGSNEQFF.

This clonotype was recorded a few times. The V and J genes are TRBV4-3 and TRBJ1-1; no reliable D call. This CDR3 region has 17 residues. Between the trimmed V and J ends, which lost 0 bases and 0 bases, there was a span of 14 bases. CDR1 is LGHNA and CDR2 is YSLEER in the germline V gene. The DNA of the CDR3 is TGCGCCAGCAGCCAAGATCTATCGGGCAGCATGAACACTGAAGCTTTCTTT. It encodes CASSQDLSGSMNTEAFF.

V is TRBV20-1 and J is TRBJ2-7; 11 bases agree with TRBD2. The CDR3 totals 15 residues. The V gene's germline CDR1 is DFQATT and CDR2 SNEGSKA (reference sequence). J was trimmed by 1 base and V by 1 base; bases with no gene match: 3. CDR3 in amino acids: CSARVAGGLSYEQYF. The DNA for the CDR3 is TGCAGTGCTAGAGTAGCGGGAGGGCTATCCTACGAGCAGTACTTC.

This clonotype was observed a handful of times. The gene calls are TRBV3-1 and TRBJ2-2, with 9 bases lining up with TRBD1. After removal of 4 bases from V and 4 bases from J, the junction contained 7 bases not matched to a gene. In germline, CDR1 is LGHDT, CDR2 YNNKEL (reference sequence). The CDR3 spans 16 residues. The chain's CDR3 is CASSPGRTGVTGELFF. The CDR3 bases are TGTGCCAGCAGCCCCGGGAGGACAGGGGTCACCGGGGAGCTGTTTTTT.